The rows below give T cell receptor beta chains drawn from one sample of a study of tumor-infiltrating lymphocytes in primary liver carcinoma. TCRdb ran MiXCR on the multiplex PCR reads and lists one entry per CDR3 protein. Of 40,000 to 55,000 distinct CDR3 sequences listed, 60% to 80% were seen once; the top ten hold roughly 24%. The specimen sequenced was liver tumor tissue from sampling region 5. Receptors were obtained from a man in his forties with primary liver carcinoma and hepatitis B virus infection. Each CDR3 is given with its conserved first and last residue. A D gene is named only where the DNA matches it firmly. Expanded clones are given a class, and other clones once, few, many or no size at all.

j_call clone_size d_call v_call cdr3_nt cdr3_aa
TRBJ2-6 medium-sized . TRBV30 TGTGCCCTCCTCTCTGGGGCCAACGTCCTGACTTTC CALLSGANVLTF
TRBJ2-7 . . TRBV11-1 TGTGCCAGCACGGGGAAGCTATCCTACGAGCACTACTTC CASTGKLSYEHYF
TRBJ2-2 . . TRBV6-2/TRBV6-3 TGTGCCAGCAGCCGAGGGGCACTATCGGTATGGAACACCGGGGAGCTGTTATTT CASSRGALSVWNTGELLF
TRBJ2-6 medium-sized TRBD1 TRBV6-1 TGTGCCAGCAGACCTCTTAGAGGGGGCTTCTCTGGGGCCAACGTCCTGACTTTC CASRPLRGGFSGANVLTF
TRBJ2-3 . . TRBV7-8 TGTACCAGCAGCTTAGAGCCAGGTGGGGGCACAGATACGCAATATTTT CTSSLEPGGGTDTQYF
TRBJ2-3 . TRBD2 TRBV4-3 TGCGCCAGCGGCCAAGATTTTCCCTCCGGGACTAGCGGGAGACCAGATACGCAGTATTTT CASGQDFPSGTSGRPDTQYF
TRBJ1-1 . . TRBV14 TGTGCCAGCAGGCCCCGGGAGGGAAACACTGAAGCTTTCTTT CASRPREGNTEAFF
TRBJ2-7 . . TRBV4-1 TGCGCCAGCAGACAAGAAGCGCAACGGGGCCAGCCTTACGAGCGGTACTTC CASRQEAQRGQPYERYF
TRBJ1-4 . . TRBV28 TGTGCCAGTAGTTCCCAAAATGAAGAACTGTTTTTT CASSSQNEELFF
TRBJ2-1 . TRBD2 TRBV10-1 TGCGCCAGCAGCGGTGGGGAGGGTATCCTGCAGTTCTTC CASSGGEGILQFF
TRBJ2-7 . . TRBV11-2 TGTGACAGCGGCTTAACCCTAGCAGGGGCTAGCGAGCAGTACTTC CDSGLTLAGASEQYF
TRBJ1-3 . TRBD1 TRBV6-5 TGTGCCAGCAGTCACGGTCCGAGGACAGGGATTGCTGGAAACGCCATATATTTT CASSHGPRTGIAGNAIYF